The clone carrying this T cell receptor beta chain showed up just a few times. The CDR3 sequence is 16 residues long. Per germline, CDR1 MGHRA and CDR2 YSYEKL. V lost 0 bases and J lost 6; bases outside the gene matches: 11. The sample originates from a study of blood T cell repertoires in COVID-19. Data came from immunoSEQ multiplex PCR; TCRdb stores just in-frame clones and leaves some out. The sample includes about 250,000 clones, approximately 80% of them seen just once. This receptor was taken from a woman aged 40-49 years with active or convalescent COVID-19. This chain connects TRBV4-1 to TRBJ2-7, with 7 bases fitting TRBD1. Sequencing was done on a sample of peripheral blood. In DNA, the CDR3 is TGCGCCAGCAGCCAAGAATGGACAGGAACTCTCACCGAGCAGTACGTC. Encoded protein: CASSQEWTGTLTEQYV.